A selection of T cell receptor beta chains follows, all from one sample in a study of shared clonotypes between healthy human individuals. Produced via immunoSEQ multiplex PCR; TCRdb's table is partial and in-frame only. In the table there are roughly 650,000 clones, roughly 97% of which are singletons. Sequencing was carried out using naive CD4+ T cells sorted from blood. The receptor set was obtained from a woman in her twenties or thirties in good health. The CDR3 runs from the conserved cysteine through the conserved F or W. The order of the fields is clone size, J gene, V gene, D gene, CDR3 protein, CDR3 DNA. D genes are given only for firm matches. Part of the rows lack a size; the others show once, few, many or a class for expanded clones.

clone size: NA; J gene: TRBJ2-2; V gene: TRBV5-5; D gene: TRBD1; CDR3 protein: CASSFRDSENTGELFF; CDR3 DNA: TGTGCCAGCAGTTTTAGGGACAGTGAGAACACCGGGGAGCTGTTTTTT
clone size: NA; J gene: TRBJ1-1; V gene: TRBV7-9; D gene: NA; CDR3 protein: CASSFGARSNTEAFF; CDR3 DNA: TGTGCCAGCAGCTTCGGGGCTAGAAGCAACACTGAAGCTTTCTTT
clone size: NA; J gene: TRBJ1-5; V gene: TRBV2; D gene: NA; CDR3 protein: CASRSGAPTGPQHF; CDR3 DNA: TGTGCCAGCAGGTCAGGGGCCCCGACGGGGCCCCAGCATTTT
clone size: NA; J gene: TRBJ2-7; V gene: TRBV28; D gene: NA; CDR3 protein: CASSSDIYEQYF; CDR3 DNA: TGTGCCAGCAGTTCTGACATCTACGAGCAGTACTTC
clone size: NA; J gene: TRBJ1-4; V gene: TRBV6-1; D gene: NA; CDR3 protein: CASSDGRRPRGANEKLFF; CDR3 DNA: TGTGCCAGCAGTGATGGCAGACGGCCGAGAGGGGCTAATGAAAAACTGTTTTTT
clone size: NA; J gene: TRBJ1-1; V gene: TRBV7-2; D gene: NA; CDR3 protein: CASSLYLRRPNTEAFF; CDR3 DNA: TGTGCCAGCAGCTTATATCTTCGAAGGCCCAACACTGAAGCTTTCTTT
clone size: once; J gene: TRBJ2-1; V gene: TRBV5-4; D gene: TRBD1; CDR3 protein: CAIRDRGTSEQFF; CDR3 DNA: TGTGCCATCCGGGACAGGGGGACGAGTGAGCAGTTCTTC
clone size: NA; J gene: TRBJ2-7; V gene: TRBV30; D gene: NA; CDR3 protein: CAWSADRGYEQYF; CDR3 DNA: TGTGCCTGGAGTGCAGACAGAGGCTACGAGCAGTACTTC
clone size: once; J gene: TRBJ2-1; V gene: TRBV7-2; D gene: TRBD2; CDR3 protein: CASSPDTGLAGVNNEQFF; CDR3 DNA: TGTGCCAGCAGCCCCGACACCGGACTAGCGGGAGTAAACAATGAGCAGTTCTTC
clone size: NA; J gene: TRBJ2-7; V gene: TRBV15; D gene: NA; CDR3 protein: CATSRLIHYEQYF; CDR3 DNA: TGTGCCACCAGCAGACTGATCCACTACGAGCAGTACTTC
clone size: NA; J gene: TRBJ1-4; V gene: TRBV18; D gene: NA; CDR3 protein: CASSPMSEKLFF; CDR3 DNA: TGTGCCAGCTCACCCATGAGTGAAAAACTGTTTTTT
clone size: NA; J gene: TRBJ2-5; V gene: TRBV2; D gene: NA; CDR3 protein: CASSEVRETQYF; CDR3 DNA: TGTGCCAGCAGTGAAGTCAGGGAGACCCAGTACTTC
clone size: NA; J gene: TRBJ2-1; V gene: TRBV7-3; D gene: TRBD2; CDR3 protein: CASSLNSGRADEQFF; CDR3 DNA: TGTGCCAGCAGCTTAAATAGCGGGAGGGCAGATGAGCAGTTCTTC
clone size: once; J gene: TRBJ1-2; V gene: TRBV10-2; D gene: NA; CDR3 protein: CASSAPQLGYTF; CDR3 DNA: TGCGCCAGCAGTGCCCCGCAGCTTGGCTACACCTTC
clone size: NA; J gene: TRBJ2-2; V gene: TRBV6-5; D gene: TRBD1; CDR3 protein: CASREQGATGELFF; CDR3 DNA: TGTGCCAGCAGAGAACAGGGGGCGACCGGGGAGCTGTTTTTT
clone size: once; J gene: TRBJ2-1; V gene: TRBV10-2; D gene: NA; CDR3 protein: CASREPGDEQFF; CDR3 DNA: TGCGCCAGCAGGGAACCGGGGGATGAGCAGTTCTTC
clone size: NA; J gene: TRBJ1-5; V gene: TRBV10-2; D gene: NA; CDR3 protein: CASSDHTGSYNQPQHF; CDR3 DNA: TGCGCCAGCAGTGATCACACGGGGTCTTACAATCAGCCCCAGCATTTT
clone size: NA; J gene: TRBJ2-7; V gene: TRBV19; D gene: NA; CDR3 protein: CASSIPGGGEQYF; CDR3 DNA: TGTGCCAGTAGTATTCCGGGCGGAGGGGAGCAGTACTTC
clone size: NA; J gene: TRBJ2-3; V gene: TRBV11-2; D gene: TRBD1; CDR3 protein: CASSQRGQGTGTDTQYF; CDR3 DNA: TGTGCCAGCAGCCAAAGAGGACAGGGGACGGGCACAGATACGCAGTATTTT
clone size: NA; J gene: TRBJ1-1; V gene: TRBV19; D gene: NA; CDR3 protein: CASSMAGKNTEAFF; CDR3 DNA: TGTGCCAGTAGTATGGCAGGGAAGAACACTGAAGCTTTCTTT
clone size: NA; J gene: TRBJ2-3; V gene: TRBV1; D gene: NA; CDR3 protein: CTSSQDSGGLSDTQYF; CDR3 DNA: TGCACCAGCAGCCAGGATAGCGGGGGTTTGTCAGATACGCAGTATTTT
clone size: NA; J gene: TRBJ1-5; V gene: TRBV19; D gene: NA; CDR3 protein: CASSIDLYLGHNQPQHF; CDR3 DNA: TGTGCCAGTAGTATAGATCTATACTTGGGACACAATCAGCCCCAGCATTTT
clone size: NA; J gene: TRBJ2-7; V gene: TRBV5-4; D gene: TRBD1; CDR3 protein: CASSRRTGLSYEQYF; CDR3 DNA: TGTGCCAGCAGCCGAAGGACAGGGCTCTCCTACGAGCAGTACTTC
clone size: NA; J gene: TRBJ2-7; V gene: TRBV9; D gene: NA; CDR3 protein: CASSVGFRSSYEQYF; CDR3 DNA: TGTGCCAGCAGCGTAGGATTCAGGAGCTCCTACGAGCAGTACTTC
clone size: NA; J gene: TRBJ1-4; V gene: TRBV27; D gene: TRBD1; CDR3 protein: CASSPRTGAGEKLFF; CDR3 DNA: TGTGCCAGCAGCCCCCGGACAGGGGCAGGGGAAAAACTGTTTTTT
clone size: NA; J gene: TRBJ1-2; V gene: TRBV5-1; D gene: NA; CDR3 protein: CASSWPREGYGYTF; CDR3 DNA: TGCGCCAGCAGCTGGCCCAGGGAGGGCTATGGCTACACCTTC
clone size: NA; J gene: TRBJ2-4; V gene: TRBV28; D gene: TRBD2; CDR3 protein: CASSSLAGGPLSNIQYF; CDR3 DNA: TGTGCCAGCAGTTCCCTAGCGGGAGGGCCTTTAAGTAACATTCAGTACTTC
clone size: NA; J gene: TRBJ1-4; V gene: TRBV4-1; D gene: NA; CDR3 protein: CASSQDPRGGGEKLFF; CDR3 DNA: TGCGCCAGCAGCCAAGACCCCCGTGGGGGGGGTGAAAAACTGTTTTTT
clone size: NA; J gene: TRBJ1-2; V gene: TRBV18; D gene: TRBD1; CDR3 protein: CASSPGTGDYGYTF; CDR3 DNA: TGTGCCAGCTCACCCGGGACAGGGGACTATGGCTACACCTTC
clone size: NA; J gene: TRBJ2-5; V gene: TRBV5-1; D gene: NA; CDR3 protein: CASSFGGTDQETQYF; CDR3 DNA: TGCGCCAGCAGCTTCGGCGGGACCGATCAAGAGACCCAGTACTTC
clone size: NA; J gene: TRBJ2-1; V gene: TRBV28; D gene: TRBD2; CDR3 protein: CASSSLRTSGRSVRNEQFF; CDR3 DNA: TGTGCCAGCAGTTCTCTCCGGACTAGCGGGAGGTCGGTGCGCAATGAGCAGTTCTTC
clone size: NA; J gene: TRBJ2-5; V gene: TRBV7-6; D gene: NA; CDR3 protein: CASSPTYPQETQYF; CDR3 DNA: TGTGCCAGCAGCCCCACATACCCACAAGAGACCCAGTACTTC
clone size: NA; J gene: TRBJ2-1; V gene: TRBV14; D gene: NA; CDR3 protein: CASSPSQRPRPEQFF; CDR3 DNA: TGTGCCAGCAGCCCCAGCCAGCGGCCCCGCCCAGAGCAGTTCTTC
clone size: NA; J gene: TRBJ2-1; V gene: TRBV20-1; D gene: NA; CDR3 protein: CSASRGDEQFF; CDR3 DNA: TGCAGTGCTAGCCGGGGCGATGAGCAGTTCTTC
clone size: NA; J gene: TRBJ2-1; V gene: TRBV13; D gene: TRBD2; CDR3 protein: CASSLGSLLAGGPYNEQFF; CDR3 DNA: TGTGCCAGCAGCTTAGGGTCCCTACTAGCGGGAGGGCCTTACAATGAGCAGTTCTTC
clone size: NA; J gene: TRBJ2-7; V gene: TRBV5-1; D gene: TRBD2; CDR3 protein: CASSLRRFPPAPESSGSIVQYF; CDR3 DNA: TGCGCCAGCAGCTTGAGACGTTTTCCGCCGGCGCCGGAGTCTAGCGGGAGTATAGTGCAGTACTTC
clone size: NA; J gene: TRBJ2-7; V gene: TRBV9; D gene: NA; CDR3 protein: CASSVAPAYEQYF; CDR3 DNA: TGTGCCAGCAGCGTAGCCCCGGCCTACGAGCAGTACTTC
clone size: once; J gene: TRBJ2-7; V gene: TRBV11-2; D gene: NA; CDR3 protein: CASSLSADSYEQYF; CDR3 DNA: TGTGCCAGCAGCTTATCTGCAGACTCCTACGAGCAGTACTTC
clone size: NA; J gene: TRBJ1-1; V gene: TRBV28; D gene: NA; CDR3 protein: CASSSPVGGGPTEAFF; CDR3 DNA: TGTGCCAGCAGTTCCCCGGTGGGCGGGGGGCCCACTGAAGCTTTCTTT
clone size: NA; J gene: TRBJ1-1; V gene: TRBV6-1; D gene: NA; CDR3 protein: CASGREWNTEAFF; CDR3 DNA: TGTGCCAGCGGGCGGGAATGGAACACTGAAGCTTTCTTT
clone size: NA; J gene: TRBJ1-5; V gene: TRBV18; D gene: NA; CDR3 protein: CASSPGQKNQPQHF; CDR3 DNA: TGTGCCAGCTCACCAGGGCAGAAAAATCAGCCCCAGCATTTT
clone size: NA; J gene: TRBJ2-2; V gene: TRBV4-1; D gene: NA; CDR3 protein: CASSHLQFAGELFF; CDR3 DNA: TGCGCCAGCAGCCATTTGCAGTTTGCCGGGGAGCTGTTTTTT
clone size: NA; J gene: TRBJ1-5; V gene: TRBV28; D gene: TRBD1; CDR3 protein: CASSFAGGRSQPQHF; CDR3 DNA: TGTGCCAGCAGTTTTGCAGGGGGAAGGAGTCAGCCCCAGCATTTT
clone size: NA; J gene: TRBJ1-5; V gene: TRBV10-3; D gene: NA; CDR3 protein: CAMRAGTNQPQHF; CDR3 DNA: TGTGCCATGCGGGCGGGAACAAATCAGCCCCAGCATTTT
clone size: NA; J gene: TRBJ1-1; V gene: TRBV20-1; D gene: NA; CDR3 protein: CSASRGTEAFF; CDR3 DNA: TGCAGTGCTTCGAGGGGGACTGAAGCTTTCTTT